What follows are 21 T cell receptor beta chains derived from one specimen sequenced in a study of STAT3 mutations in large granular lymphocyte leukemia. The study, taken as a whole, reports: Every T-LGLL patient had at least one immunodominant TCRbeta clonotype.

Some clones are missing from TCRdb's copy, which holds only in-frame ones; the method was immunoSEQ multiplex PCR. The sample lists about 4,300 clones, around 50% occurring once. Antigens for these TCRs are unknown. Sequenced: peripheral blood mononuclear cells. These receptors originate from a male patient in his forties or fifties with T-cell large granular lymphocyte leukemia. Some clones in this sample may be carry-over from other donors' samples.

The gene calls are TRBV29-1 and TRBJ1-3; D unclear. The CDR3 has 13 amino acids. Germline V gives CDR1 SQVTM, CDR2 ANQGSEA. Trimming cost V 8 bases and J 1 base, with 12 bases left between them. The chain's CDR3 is CSFSMASGNTIYF. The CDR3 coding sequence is TGCAGCTTTAGCATGGCTTCTGGAAACACCATATATTTT.

In DNA form, the CDR3 reads TGCAGCATTCGAGGGGCGAGGGGCGGAGAGGGAGATACGCAGTATTTT. It is translated as CSIRGARGGEGDTQYF. V usage is TRBV29-1 and J usage is TRBJ2-3, with D perhaps matching TRBD1 or TRBD2 (5 bases each). Germline CDR1 reads SQVTM; CDR2 reads ANQGSEA. The CDR3 covers 16 residues. V was trimmed by 8 bases and J by 5 bases, leaving 26 bases between them.

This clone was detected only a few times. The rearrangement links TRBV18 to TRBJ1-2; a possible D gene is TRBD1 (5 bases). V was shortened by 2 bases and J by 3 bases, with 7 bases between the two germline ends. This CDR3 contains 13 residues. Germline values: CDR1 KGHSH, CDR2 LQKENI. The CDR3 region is CASSPDSYYGYTF. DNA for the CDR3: TGTGCCAGCTCACCAGACAGCTACTATGGCTACACCTTC.

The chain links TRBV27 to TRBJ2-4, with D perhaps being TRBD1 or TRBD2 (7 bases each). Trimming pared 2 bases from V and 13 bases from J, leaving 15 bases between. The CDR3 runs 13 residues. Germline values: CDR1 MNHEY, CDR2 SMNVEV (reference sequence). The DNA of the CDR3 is TGTGCCAGCAGTTTAGGGCCAGGGGGGGTCCAGTACTTC. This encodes CASSLGPGGVQYF.

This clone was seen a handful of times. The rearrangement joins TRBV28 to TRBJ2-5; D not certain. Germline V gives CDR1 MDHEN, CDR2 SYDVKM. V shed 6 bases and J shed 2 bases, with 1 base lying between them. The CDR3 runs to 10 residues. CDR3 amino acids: CASRQETQYF. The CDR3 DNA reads TGTGCCAGCAGGCAAGAGACCCAGTACTTC.

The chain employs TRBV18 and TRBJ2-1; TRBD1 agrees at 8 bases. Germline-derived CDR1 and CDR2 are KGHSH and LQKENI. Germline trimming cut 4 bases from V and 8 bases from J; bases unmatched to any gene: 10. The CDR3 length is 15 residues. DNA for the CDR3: TGTGCCAGCTCACGGGTTGGACAGGGCAGGGATGAGCAGTTCTTC. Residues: CASSRVGQGRDEQFF.

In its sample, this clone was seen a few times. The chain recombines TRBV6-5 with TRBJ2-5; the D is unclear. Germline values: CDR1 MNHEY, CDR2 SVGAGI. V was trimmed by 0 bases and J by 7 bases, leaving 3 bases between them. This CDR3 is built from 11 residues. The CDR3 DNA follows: TGTGCCAGCAGTTACTCAGGGACCCAGTACTTC. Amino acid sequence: CASSYSGTQYF.

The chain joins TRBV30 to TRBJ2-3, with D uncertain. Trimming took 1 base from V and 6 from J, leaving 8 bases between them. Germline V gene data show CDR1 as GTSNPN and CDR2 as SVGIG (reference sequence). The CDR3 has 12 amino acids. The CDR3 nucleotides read TGTGCCTGGAGTGGGGAATCTGATACGCAGTATTTT. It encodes CAWSGESDTQYF.

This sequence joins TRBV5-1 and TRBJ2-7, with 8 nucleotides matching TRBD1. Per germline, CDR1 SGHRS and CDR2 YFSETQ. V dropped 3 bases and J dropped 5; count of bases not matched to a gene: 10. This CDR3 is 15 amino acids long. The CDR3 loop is CASSSTGGSVDEQYF. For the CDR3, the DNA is TGCGCCAGCAGCTCTACAGGGGGTTCAGTGGACGAGCAGTACTTC.

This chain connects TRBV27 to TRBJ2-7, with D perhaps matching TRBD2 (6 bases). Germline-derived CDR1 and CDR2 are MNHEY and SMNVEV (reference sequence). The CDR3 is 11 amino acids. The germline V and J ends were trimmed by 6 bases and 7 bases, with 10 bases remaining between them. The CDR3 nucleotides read TGTGCCAGCAGCCCTGGGGGGGAGCAGTACTTC. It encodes CASSPGGEQYF.

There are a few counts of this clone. CDR3 region: CASSWDSPHEQYF. The CDR3 DNA sequence: TGCGCCAGCAGCTGGGACAGCCCCCACGAGCAGTACTTC. The chain employs TRBV5-1 and TRBJ2-7; 7 nucleotides match TRBD1. CDR1 and CDR2 from the germline V gene are SGHRS and YFSETQ. Trimming took 3 bases from V and 5 from J; bases not matched to a gene: 5. The CDR3 is 13 residues long.

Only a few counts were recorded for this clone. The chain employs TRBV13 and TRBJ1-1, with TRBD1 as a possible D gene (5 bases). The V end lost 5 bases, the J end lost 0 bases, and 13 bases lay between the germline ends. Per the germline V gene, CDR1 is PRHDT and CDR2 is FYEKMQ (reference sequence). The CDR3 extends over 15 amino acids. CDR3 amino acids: CASSVAGEMNTEAFF. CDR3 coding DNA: TGTGCCAGCAGCGTCGCGGGGGAGATGAACACTGAAGCTTTCTTT.

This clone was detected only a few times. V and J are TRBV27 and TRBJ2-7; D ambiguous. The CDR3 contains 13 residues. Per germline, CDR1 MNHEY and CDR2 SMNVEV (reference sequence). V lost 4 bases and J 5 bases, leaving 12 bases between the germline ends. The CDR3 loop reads CASSSTSEDEQYF. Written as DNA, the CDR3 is TGTGCCAGCAGTTCCACCAGCGAAGACGAGCAGTACTTC.

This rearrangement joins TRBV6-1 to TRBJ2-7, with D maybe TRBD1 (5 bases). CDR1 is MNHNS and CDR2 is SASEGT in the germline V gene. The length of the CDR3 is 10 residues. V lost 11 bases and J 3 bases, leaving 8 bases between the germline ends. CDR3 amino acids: CAADSYEQYF. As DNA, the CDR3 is TGTGCCGCCGACAGCTACGAGCAGTACTTC.

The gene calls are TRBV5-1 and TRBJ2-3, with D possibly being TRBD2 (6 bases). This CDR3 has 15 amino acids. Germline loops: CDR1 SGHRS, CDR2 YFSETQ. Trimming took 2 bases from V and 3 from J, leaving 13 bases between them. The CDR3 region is CASSFGRSGTDTQYF. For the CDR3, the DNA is TGCGCCAGCAGCTTTGGGAGGAGTGGGACAGATACGCAGTATTTT.

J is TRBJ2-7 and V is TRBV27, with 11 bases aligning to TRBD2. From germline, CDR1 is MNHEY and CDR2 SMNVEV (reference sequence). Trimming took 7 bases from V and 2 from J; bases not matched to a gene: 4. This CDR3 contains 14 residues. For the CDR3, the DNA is TGTGCCAGCACCCCTAGCGGGAGGCCCTACGAGCAGTACTTC. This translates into CASTPSGRPYEQYF.

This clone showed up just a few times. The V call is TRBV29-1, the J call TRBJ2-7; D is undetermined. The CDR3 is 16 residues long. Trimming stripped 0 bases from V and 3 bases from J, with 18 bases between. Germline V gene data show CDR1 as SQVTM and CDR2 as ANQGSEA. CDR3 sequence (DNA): TGCAGCGTTGAAGAGGGCCCTGGCCTGACCCTCTACGAGCAGTACTTC. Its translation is CSVEEGPGLTLYEQYF.

CDR3 nucleotide sequence: TGTGCCAGCAGAACTAGCGTCGCCTACAATGAGCAGTTCTTC. Translation: CASRTSVAYNEQFF. The rearrangement links TRBV27 to TRBJ2-1; 7 bases fit TRBD2. CDR3 length equals 14 residues. From germline, CDR1 is MNHEY and CDR2 SMNVEV (reference sequence). J gave up 2 bases and V 6 bases, and 4 bases lay outside the gene matches.

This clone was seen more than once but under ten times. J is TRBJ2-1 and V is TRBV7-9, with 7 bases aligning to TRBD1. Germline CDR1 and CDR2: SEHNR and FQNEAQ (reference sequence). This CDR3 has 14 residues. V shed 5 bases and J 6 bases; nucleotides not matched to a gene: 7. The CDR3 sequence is CASSLGQVGNEQFF. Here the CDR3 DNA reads TGTGCCAGCAGCCTCGGACAGGTCGGCAATGAGCAGTTCTTC. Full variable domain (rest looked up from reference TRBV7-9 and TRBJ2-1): DTGVSQNPRHKITKRGQNVTFRCDPISEHNRLYWYRQTLGQGPEFLTYFQNEAQLEKSRLLSDRFSAERPKGSFSTLEIQRTEQGDSAMYLCASSLGQVGNEQFFGPGTRLTVL.

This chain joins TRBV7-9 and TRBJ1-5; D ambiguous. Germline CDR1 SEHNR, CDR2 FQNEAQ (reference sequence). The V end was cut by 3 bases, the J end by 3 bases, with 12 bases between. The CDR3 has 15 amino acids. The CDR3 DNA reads TGTGCCAGCAGCTTTCCGGGAGGGATCAATCAGCCCCAGCATTTT. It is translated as CASSFPGGINQPQHF.

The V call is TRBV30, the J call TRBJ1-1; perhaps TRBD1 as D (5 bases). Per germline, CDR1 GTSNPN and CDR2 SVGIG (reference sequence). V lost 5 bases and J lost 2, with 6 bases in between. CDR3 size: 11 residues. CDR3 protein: CAWDSNTEAFF. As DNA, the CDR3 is TGTGCCTGGGACAGCAACACTGAAGCTTTCTTT.